The next 8 T cell receptor beta chains were all read from a single sample in a study of T-cell reconstitution after alpha-beta-depleted transplantation in children. Using unique molecular identifiers, the investigators prepared the TCRbeta library. From the PCR reads, TCRdb called clonotypes with MiXCR, one entry per CDR3 protein. The sample has 200,000 to 250,000 distinct CDR3 sequences, about 11% seen once. The source material was PBMCs from the stem cell graft donor, sampled from the stem cell graft. The receptors shown here come from a human donor who donated a stem cell graft to a child with acute lymphoblastic leukemia.

This chain uses TRBV6-1 with TRBJ2-5; no definite D call. The CDR3 length is 12 residues. Germline loops: CDR1 MNHNS, CDR2 SASEGT. Trimming took 5 bases from V and 2 from J, leaving 6 bases between them. CDR3 DNA sequence: TGTGCCAGCAGTAAGCCTCAAGAGACCCAGTACTTC. This encodes CASSKPQETQYF.

The sample holds a few counts of this clonotype. The chain recombines TRBV20-1 with TRBJ2-2; D is ambiguous. The CDR3 runs to 15 residues. Germline V lookup: CDR1 DFQATT, CDR2 SNEGSKA (reference sequence). The CDR3 region has the DNA TGCAGCGCTGACACTACTCACGCGAACACCGGGGAGCTGTTTTTT. It specifies CSADTTHANTGELFF.

Ten or more counts support this clonotype. The rearrangement joins TRBV6-1 to TRBJ2-2, with D perhaps matching TRBD2 (5 bases). Trimming left V 7 bases short and J 3 bases short, with 21 bases between. Per the germline V gene, CDR1 is MNHNS and CDR2 is SASEGT. The CDR3 is 17 amino acids. The DNA of the CDR3 is TGTGCCAGCACCCCAAGAGGCCGGACTGAGTACACCGGGGAGCTGTTTTTT. Its protein product is CASTPRGRTEYTGELFF.

Points on this clonotype: Just one base apart from a much larger clone, this may be a read error. This chain uses TRBV7-2 with TRBJ2-7; the D gene is possibly TRBD2 (6 bases). This CDR3 is 15 amino acids long. Trimming left V 5 bases short and J 2 bases short, with 16 bases between. Germline lookup yields CDR1 SGHTA and CDR2 FQGNSA. The CDR3 sequence is CASSVMPSDAYEQYF. The CDR3 bases are TGTGCCAGCAGCGTAATGCCTAGCGACGCCTACGAGCAGTACTTC.

This clonotype was seen a few times. V usage is TRBV5-1 and J usage is TRBJ1-4, with TRBD1 identical over 9 bases. Trimming took 2 bases from V and 6 from J; bases not matched to a gene: 2. The CDR3 loop spans 14 amino acids. Germline V gene data show CDR1 as SGHRS and CDR2 as YFSETQ. CDR3 region: CASSLRDRDEKLFF. DNA of the CDR3: TGCGCCAGCAGCTTACGGGACAGGGATGAAAAACTGTTTTTT.

This clonotype was found many times. V gene TRBV6-5 combines with J gene TRBJ1-2; D unclear. V was shortened by 6 bases and J by 1 base, with 12 bases between the two germline ends. Per the germline V gene, CDR1 is MNHEY and CDR2 is SVGAGI. The CDR3 is 14 residues long. The CDR3 here is CASRLGASNYGYTF. The CDR3, as DNA: TGTGCCAGCAGGCTAGGCGCCAGTAACTATGGCTACACCTTC.

This clonotype was detected many times. V gene TRBV11-2 combines with J gene TRBJ2-3, with TRBD2 matching over 10 bases. This CDR3 contains 21 residues. The trim removed 2 bases at V and 4 bases at J, leaving 21 bases unmatched. Germline CDR1 SGHAT, CDR2 FQNNGV. Written as DNA, the CDR3 is TGTGCCAGCAGCTTATGGTCGAAGAAGCGGGAGGGCCAAAATATTCCAGATACGCAGTATTTT. It codes for CASSLWSKKREGQNIPDTQYF.

This clonotype was observed many times. The chain couples TRBV20-1 to TRBJ1-1, with D tentatively TRBD1 (5 bases). This CDR3 has 14 amino acids. Germline assignment: CDR1 DFQATT and CDR2 SNEGSKA (reference sequence). V dropped 5 bases and J dropped 1 base, with 14 bases sitting between them. In DNA form, the CDR3 reads TGCAGTGCTCCATCGGGACTGACGAACACTGAAGCTTTCTTT. Translation gives CSAPSGLTNTEAFF.